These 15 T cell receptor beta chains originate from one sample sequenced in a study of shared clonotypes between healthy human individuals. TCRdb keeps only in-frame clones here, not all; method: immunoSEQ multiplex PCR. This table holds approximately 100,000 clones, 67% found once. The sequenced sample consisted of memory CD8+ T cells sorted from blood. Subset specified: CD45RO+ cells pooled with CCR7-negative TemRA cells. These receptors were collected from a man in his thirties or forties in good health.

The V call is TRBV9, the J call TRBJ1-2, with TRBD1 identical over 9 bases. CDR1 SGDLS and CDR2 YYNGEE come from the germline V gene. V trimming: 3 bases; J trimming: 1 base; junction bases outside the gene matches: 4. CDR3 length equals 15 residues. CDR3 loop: CASSARTGDNYGYTF. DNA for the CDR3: TGTGCCAGCAGCGCCCGGACAGGGGATAACTATGGCTACACCTTC.

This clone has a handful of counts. CDR3 coding DNA: TGTGCCAGCAGCGTAGGGACAGGGAAGTTGACGACCGGGGAGCTGTTTTTT. Translated: CASSVGTGKLTTGELFF. The chain employs TRBV9 and TRBJ2-2; TRBD1 agrees at 8 bases. There are 17 residues in the CDR3. Germline assignment: CDR1 SGDLS and CDR2 YYNGEE. After removal of 0 bases from V and 5 bases from J, the junction contained 9 bases not matched to a gene.

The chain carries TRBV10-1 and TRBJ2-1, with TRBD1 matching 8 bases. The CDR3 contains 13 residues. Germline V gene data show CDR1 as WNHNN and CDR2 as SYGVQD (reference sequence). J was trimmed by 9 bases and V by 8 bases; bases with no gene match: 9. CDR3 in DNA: TGCGCCAGCTCACAGGGGGAAATAGGTGAGCAGTTCTTC. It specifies CASSQGEIGEQFF.

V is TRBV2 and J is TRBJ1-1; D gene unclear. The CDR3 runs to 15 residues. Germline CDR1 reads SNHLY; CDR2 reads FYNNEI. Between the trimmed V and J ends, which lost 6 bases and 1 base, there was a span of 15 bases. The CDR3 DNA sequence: TGTGCCAGCAGCCCCGAACCTACAGAGAACACTGAAGCTTTCTTT. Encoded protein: CASSPEPTENTEAFF. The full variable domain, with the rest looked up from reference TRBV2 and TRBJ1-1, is EPEVTQTPSHQVTQMGQEVILRCVPISNHLYFYWYRQILGQKVEFLVSFYNNEISEKSEIFDDQFSVERPDGSNFTLKIRSTKLEDSAMYFCASSPEPTENTEAFFGQGTRLTVV.

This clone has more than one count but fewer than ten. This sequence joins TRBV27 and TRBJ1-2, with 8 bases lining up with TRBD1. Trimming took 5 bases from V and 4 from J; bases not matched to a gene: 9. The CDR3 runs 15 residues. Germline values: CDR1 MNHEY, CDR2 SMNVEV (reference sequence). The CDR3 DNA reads TGTGCCAGCAGTCTAGACAGGGGATCTGTCTATGGCTACACCTTC. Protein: CASSLDRGSVYGYTF.

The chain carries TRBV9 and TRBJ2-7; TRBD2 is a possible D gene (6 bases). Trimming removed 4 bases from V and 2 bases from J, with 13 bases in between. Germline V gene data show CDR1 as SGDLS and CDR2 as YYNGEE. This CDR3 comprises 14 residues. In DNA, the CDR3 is TGTGCCAGCAGCCTCCGGGAGAACGCCTACGAGCAGTACTTC. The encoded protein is CASSLRENAYEQYF.

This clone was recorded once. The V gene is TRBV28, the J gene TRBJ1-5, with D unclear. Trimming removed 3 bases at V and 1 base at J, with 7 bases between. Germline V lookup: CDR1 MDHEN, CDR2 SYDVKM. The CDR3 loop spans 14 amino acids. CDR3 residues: CASSFWQSNQPQHF. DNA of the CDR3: TGTGCCAGCAGTTTCTGGCAGAGCAATCAGCCCCAGCATTTT. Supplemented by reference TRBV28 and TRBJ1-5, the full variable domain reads DVKVTQSSRYLVKRTGEKVFLECVQDMDHENMFWYRQDPGLGLRLIYFSYDVKMKEKGDIPEGYSVSREKKERFSLILESASTNQTSMYLCASSFWQSNQPQHFGDGTRLSIL.

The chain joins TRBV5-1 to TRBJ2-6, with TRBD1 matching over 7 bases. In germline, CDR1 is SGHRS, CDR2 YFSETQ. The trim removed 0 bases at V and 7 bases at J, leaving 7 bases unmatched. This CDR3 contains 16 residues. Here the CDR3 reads CASSLAAPGGANVLTF. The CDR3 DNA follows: TGCGCCAGCAGCTTGGCCGCACCAGGGGGAGCCAACGTCCTGACTTTC.

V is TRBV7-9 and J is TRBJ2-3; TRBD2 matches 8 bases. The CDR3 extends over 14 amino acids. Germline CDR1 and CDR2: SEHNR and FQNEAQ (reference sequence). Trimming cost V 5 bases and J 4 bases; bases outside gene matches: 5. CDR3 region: CASSPSSGADTQYF. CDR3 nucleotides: TGTGCCAGCAGCCCGAGTAGCGGGGCAGATACGCAGTATTTT.

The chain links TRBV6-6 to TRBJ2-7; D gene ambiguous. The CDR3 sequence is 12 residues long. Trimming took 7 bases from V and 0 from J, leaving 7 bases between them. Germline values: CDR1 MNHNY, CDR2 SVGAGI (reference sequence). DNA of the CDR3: TGTGCCAGCAAAGCCAGCTCCTACGAGCAGTACTTC. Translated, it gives CASKASSYEQYF.

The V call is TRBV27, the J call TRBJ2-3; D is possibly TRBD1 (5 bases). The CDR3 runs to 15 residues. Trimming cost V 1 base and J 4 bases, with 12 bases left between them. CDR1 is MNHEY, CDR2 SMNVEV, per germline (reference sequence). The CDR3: CASSLWEGAADTQYF. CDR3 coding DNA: TGTGCCAGCAGTTTATGGGAAGGGGCTGCAGATACGCAGTATTTT.

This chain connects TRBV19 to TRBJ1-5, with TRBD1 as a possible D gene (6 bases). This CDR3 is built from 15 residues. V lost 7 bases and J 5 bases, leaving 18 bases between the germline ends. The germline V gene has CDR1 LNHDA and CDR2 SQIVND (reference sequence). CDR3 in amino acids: CASMSWAGAHQPQHF. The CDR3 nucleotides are TGTGCCAGTATGTCCTGGGCAGGGGCCCATCAGCCCCAGCATTTT.

CDR3 in DNA: TGTGCCTGGGGGCGACTAGCGGATCTGTCAGTC. Amino acid sequence: CAWGRLADLSV. The chain has TRBV30 and TRBJ2-7; 9 bases match TRBD2. Germline loops: CDR1 GTSNPN, CDR2 SVGIG (reference sequence). The length of the CDR3 is 11 residues.

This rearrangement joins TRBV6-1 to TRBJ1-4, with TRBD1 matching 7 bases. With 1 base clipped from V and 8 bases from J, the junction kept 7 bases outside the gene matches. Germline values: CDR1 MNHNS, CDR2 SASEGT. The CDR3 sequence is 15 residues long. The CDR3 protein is CASSEVTGEREKLFF. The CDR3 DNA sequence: TGTGCCAGCAGTGAAGTCACAGGGGAAAGAGAAAAACTGTTTTTT.

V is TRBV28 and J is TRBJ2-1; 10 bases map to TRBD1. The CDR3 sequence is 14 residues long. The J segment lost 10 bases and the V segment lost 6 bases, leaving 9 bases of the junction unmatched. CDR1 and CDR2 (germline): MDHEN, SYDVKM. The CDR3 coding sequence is TGTGCCAGCAGAAGCGGGACAGGGGTGGAGGAGCAGTTCTTC. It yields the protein CASRSGTGVEEQFF.